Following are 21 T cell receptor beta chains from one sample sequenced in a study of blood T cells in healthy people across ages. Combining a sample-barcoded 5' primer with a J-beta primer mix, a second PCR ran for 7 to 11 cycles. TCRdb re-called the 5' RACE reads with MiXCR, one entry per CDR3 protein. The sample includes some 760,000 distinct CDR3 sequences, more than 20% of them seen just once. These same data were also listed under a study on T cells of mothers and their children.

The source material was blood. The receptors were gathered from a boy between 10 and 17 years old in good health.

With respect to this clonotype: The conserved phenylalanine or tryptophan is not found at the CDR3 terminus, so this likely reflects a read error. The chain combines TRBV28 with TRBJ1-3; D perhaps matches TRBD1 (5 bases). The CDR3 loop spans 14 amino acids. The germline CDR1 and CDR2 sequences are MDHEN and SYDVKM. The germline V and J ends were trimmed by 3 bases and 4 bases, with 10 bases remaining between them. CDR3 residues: CASSFLGTGNTIYL. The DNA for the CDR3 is TGTGCCAGCAGTTTTCTTGGGACCGGAAACACCATATATCTT.

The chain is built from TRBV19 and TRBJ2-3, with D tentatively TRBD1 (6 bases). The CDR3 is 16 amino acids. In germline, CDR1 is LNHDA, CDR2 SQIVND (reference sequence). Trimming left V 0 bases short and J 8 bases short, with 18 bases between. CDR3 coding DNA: TGTGCCAGTAGTATAGATCGGGCCGGGCCAGGGGTTACGCAGTATTTT. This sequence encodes CASSIDRAGPGVTQYF.

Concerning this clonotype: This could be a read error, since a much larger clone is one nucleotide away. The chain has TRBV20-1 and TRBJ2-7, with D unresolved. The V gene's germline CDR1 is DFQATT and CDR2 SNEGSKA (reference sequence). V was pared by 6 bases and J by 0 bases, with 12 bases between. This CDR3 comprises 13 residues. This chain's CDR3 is CSAKDGYSYEQYF. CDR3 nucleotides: TGCAGTGCAAAGGACGGGTACTCCTACGAGCAGTACTTC.

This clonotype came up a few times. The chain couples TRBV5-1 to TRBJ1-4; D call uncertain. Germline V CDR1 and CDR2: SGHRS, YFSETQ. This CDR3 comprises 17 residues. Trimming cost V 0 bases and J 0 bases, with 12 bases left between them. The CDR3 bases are TGCGCCAGCAGCTTGGCCATAGACCCAGCAACTAATGAAAAACTGTTTTTT. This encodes CASSLAIDPATNEKLFF.

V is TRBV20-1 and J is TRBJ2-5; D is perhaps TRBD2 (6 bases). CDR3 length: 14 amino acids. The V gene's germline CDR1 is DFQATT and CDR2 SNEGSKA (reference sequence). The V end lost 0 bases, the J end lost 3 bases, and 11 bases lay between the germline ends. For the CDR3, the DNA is TGCAGTGCTAGAGAGGGGACTGGAAAAGAGACCCAGTACTTC. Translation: CSAREGTGKETQYF.

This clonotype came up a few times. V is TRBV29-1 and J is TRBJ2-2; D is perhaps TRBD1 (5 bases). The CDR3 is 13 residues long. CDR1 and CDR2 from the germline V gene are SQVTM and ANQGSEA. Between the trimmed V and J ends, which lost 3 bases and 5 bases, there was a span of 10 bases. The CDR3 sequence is CSVDPGRTGELFF. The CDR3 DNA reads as TGCAGCGTTGACCCAGGGCGGACCGGGGAGCTGTTTTTT.

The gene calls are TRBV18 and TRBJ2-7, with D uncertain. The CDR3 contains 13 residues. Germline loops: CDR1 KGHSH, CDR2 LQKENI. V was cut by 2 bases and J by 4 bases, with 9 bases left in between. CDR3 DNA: TGTGCCAGCTCACCAGTCTCGAGATACGAGCAGTACTTC. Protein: CASSPVSRYEQYF.

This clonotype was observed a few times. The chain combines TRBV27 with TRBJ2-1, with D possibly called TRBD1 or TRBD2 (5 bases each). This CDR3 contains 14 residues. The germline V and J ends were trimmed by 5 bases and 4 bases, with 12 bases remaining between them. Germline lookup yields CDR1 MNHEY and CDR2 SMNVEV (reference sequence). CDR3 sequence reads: CASSAGSLYNEQFF. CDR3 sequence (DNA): TGTGCCAGCAGTGCAGGGAGCTTATACAATGAGCAGTTCTTC.

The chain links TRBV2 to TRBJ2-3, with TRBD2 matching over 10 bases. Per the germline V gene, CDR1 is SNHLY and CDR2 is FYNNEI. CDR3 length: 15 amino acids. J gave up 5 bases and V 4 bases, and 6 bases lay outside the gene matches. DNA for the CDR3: TGTGCCAGCAGTGTCCTAGCGGGAGAACAAGATACGCAGTATTTT. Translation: CASSVLAGEQDTQYF. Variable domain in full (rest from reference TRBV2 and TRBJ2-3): EPEVTQTPSHQVTQMGQEVILRCVPISNHLYFYWYRQILGQKVEFLVSFYNNEISEKSEIFDDQFSVERPDGSNFTLKIRSTKLEDSAMYFCASSVLAGEQDTQYFGPGTRLTVL.

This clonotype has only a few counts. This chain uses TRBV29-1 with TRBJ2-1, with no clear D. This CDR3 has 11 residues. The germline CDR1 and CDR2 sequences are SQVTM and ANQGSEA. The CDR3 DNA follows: TGCAGTTATTCAGACTACAATGAGCAGTTCTTC. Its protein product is CSYSDYNEQFF.

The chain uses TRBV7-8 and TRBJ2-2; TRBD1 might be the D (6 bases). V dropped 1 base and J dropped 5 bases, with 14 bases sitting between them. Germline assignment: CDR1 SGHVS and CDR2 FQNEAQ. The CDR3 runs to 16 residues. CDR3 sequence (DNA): TGTGCCAGCAGCTTAGACCGAAAAACAGGGACCGGGGAGCTGTTTTTT. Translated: CASSLDRKTGTGELFF.

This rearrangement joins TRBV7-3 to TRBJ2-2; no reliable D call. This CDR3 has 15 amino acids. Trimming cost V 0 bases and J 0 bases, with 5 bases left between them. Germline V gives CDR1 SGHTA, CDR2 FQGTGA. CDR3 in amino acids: CASSLTASNTGELFF. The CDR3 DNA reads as TGTGCCAGCAGCTTAACAGCCTCGAACACCGGGGAGCTGTTTTTT.

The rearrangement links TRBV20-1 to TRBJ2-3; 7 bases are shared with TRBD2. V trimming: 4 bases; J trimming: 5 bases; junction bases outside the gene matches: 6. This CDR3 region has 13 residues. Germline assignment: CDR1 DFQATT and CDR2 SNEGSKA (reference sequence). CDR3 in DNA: TGCAGTGCTATTGCGGGGGTCGGAGATACGCAGTATTTT. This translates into CSAIAGVGDTQYF.

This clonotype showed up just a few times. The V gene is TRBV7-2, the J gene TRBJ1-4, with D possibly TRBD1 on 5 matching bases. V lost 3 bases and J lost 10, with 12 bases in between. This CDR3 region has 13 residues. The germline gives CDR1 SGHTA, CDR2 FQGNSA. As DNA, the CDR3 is TGTGCCAGCAGCTTGGGACCAGTGGCAAAACTGTTTTTT. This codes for CASSLGPVAKLFF.

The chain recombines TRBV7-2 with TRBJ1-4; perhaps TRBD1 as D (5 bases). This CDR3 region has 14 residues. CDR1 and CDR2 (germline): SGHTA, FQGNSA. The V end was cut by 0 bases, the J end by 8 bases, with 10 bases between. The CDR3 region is CASSLALWGEKLFF. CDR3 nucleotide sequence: TGTGCCAGCAGCTTAGCGCTATGGGGGGAAAAACTGTTTTTT.

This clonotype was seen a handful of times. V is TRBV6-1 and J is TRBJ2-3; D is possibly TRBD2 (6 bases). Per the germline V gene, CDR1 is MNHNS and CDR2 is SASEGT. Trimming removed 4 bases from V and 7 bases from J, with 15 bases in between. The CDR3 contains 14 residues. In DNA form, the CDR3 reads TGTGCCAGCAGTGTCGAGACTAGTTCCTATACGCAGTATTTT. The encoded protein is CASSVETSSYTQYF.

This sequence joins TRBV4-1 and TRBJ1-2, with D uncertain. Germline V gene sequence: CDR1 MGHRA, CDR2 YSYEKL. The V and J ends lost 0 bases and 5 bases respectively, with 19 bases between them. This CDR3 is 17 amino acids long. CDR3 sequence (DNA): TGCGCCAGCAGCCAAGATACCTCATTGATGGACTTGTATGGCTACACCTTC. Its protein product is CASSQDTSLMDLYGYTF.

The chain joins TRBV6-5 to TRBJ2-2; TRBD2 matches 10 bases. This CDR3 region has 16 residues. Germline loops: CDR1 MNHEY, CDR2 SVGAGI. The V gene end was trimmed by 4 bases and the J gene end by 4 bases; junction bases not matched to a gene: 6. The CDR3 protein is CASSFSSGRSTGELFF. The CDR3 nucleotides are TGTGCCAGCAGTTTCTCTAGCGGGAGAAGCACCGGGGAGCTGTTTTTT.

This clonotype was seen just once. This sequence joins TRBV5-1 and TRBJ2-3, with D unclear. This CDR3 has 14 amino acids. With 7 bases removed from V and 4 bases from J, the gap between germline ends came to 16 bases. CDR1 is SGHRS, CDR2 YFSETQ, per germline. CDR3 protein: CASGERASPDTQYF. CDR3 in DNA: TGCGCCAGCGGCGAACGAGCCAGCCCAGATACGCAGTATTTT.

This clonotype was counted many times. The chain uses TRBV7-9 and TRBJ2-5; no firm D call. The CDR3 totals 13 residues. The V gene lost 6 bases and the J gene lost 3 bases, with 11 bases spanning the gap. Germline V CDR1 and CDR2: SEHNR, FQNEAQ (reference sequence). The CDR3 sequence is CASSKGAKETQYF. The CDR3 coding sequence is TGTGCCAGCAGTAAAGGAGCTAAAGAGACCCAGTACTTC.

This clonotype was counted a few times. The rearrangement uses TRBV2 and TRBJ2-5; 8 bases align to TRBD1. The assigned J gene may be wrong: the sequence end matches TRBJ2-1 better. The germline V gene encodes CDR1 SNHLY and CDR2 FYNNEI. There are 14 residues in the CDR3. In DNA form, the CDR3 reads TGTGCCAGCATGCAAGAGACAGGGGTCGATGAGCAGTTCTTC. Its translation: CASMQETGVDEQFF.